A selection of T cell receptor beta chains follows, all from one sample in a study of radiation and T cells in renal cell carcinoma. Method: immunoSEQ multiplex PCR; TCRdb's copy keeps in-frame clones and lacks some. The sample lists around 140,000 clones, 86% seen once, with about 17% in the top ten. This specimen consisted of blood, obtained from a patient whose treatment included radiotherapy and nephrectomy. All receptors come from a woman aged 45-65 years with renal cell carcinoma. Both conserved end residues are part of each CDR3. D genes are given only for firm matches. Expanded clones get a size class; other rows say once, few or many, or leave the size out.

J gene | D gene | clone size | V gene | CDR3 length | CDR3 DNA | CDR3 protein
TRBJ2-1 | . | . | TRBV9 | 14 | TGTGCCAGCAGCGTACTCGCGGATTACAATGAGCAGTTCTTC | CASSVLADYNEQFF
TRBJ2-7 | . | once | TRBV7-9 | 14 | TGTGCCAGCAGCGACGGGGGGCTCTCCTACGAGCAGTACTTC | CASSDGGLSYEQYF
TRBJ2-7 | TRBD1 | once | TRBV11-2 | 16 | TGTGCCAGCAGCGGTAGGAGCGACAGGGGGCAATACGAGCAGTACTTC | CASSGRSDRGQYEQYF
TRBJ2-2 | TRBD2 | . | TRBV5-6 | 15 | TGTGCCAGCAGCCCAGGGACTAGAGGTACCGGGGAGCTGTTTTTT | CASSPGTRGTGELFF
TRBJ2-7 | . | . | TRBV5-1 | 15 | TGCGCCAGCAGCCCCGGAGCTAGGAGCTCCTACGAGCAGTACTTC | CASSPGARSSYEQYF
TRBJ2-7 | . | . | TRBV6-1 | 12 | TGTGCCAGCAGTGAAGTGGGCAACGAGCAGTACTTC | CASSEVGNEQYF
TRBJ2-7 | . | . | TRBV27 | 14 | TGTGCCAGCAGTTTAGGTAGCGACTCCTACGAGCAGTACTTC | CASSLGSDSYEQYF
TRBJ1-4 | TRBD1 | . | TRBV5-5 | 16 | TGTGCCAGCAGTTCGCTGTCGGGACAGCGGAATGAAAAACTGTTTTTT | CASSSLSGQRNEKLFF
TRBJ2-7 | . | . | TRBV9 | 15 | TGTGCCAGCAGCGTAGATCAGCGGGGACACTACGAGCAGTACTTC | CASSVDQRGHYEQYF
TRBJ1-2 | . | . | TRBV11-2 | 13 | TGTGCCAGCAGCTTAAGCAAAACCTATGGCTACACCTTC | CASSLSKTYGYTF
TRBJ1-1 | TRBD1 | . | TRBV27 | 15 | TGTGCCAGCAGTCCAGACAGGGGGGGTCGCACTGAAGCTTTCTTT | CASSPDRGGRTEAFF
TRBJ2-5 | TRBD2 | . | TRBV4-3 | 16 | TGCGCCAGCAGCTCCGTTGTGGGACTAGCGCCAGAGACCCAGTACTTC | CASSSVVGLAPETQYF
TRBJ2-3 | TRBD2 | . | TRBV6-5 | 14 | TGTGCCAGCAGTCCCGGGACTAGCATCGATACGCAGTATTTT | CASSPGTSIDTQYF
TRBJ2-5 | . | . | TRBV11-2 | 13 | TGTGCCAGCAGCGGCGGGACCGTGGAGACCCAGTACTTC | CASSGGTVETQYF
TRBJ1-5 | . | . | TRBV28 | 13 | TGTGCCAGCAGGATAGCCGGCAATCAGCCCCAGCATTTT | CASRIAGNQPQHF
TRBJ2-7 | . | . | TRBV21-1 | 13 | TGTGCCAGCAGAGGGGGATTATCCTACGAGCAGTACTTC | CASRGGLSYEQYF
TRBJ1-1 | . | few | TRBV5-1 | 13 | TGCGCCAGCAGCCAGCAAATTCAGGGTAATGCTTTCTTT | CASSQQIQGNAFF
TRBJ1-1 | . | . | TRBV28 | 13 | TGTGCCAGCAGTTTATTGGGTAACACTGAAGCTTTCTTT | CASSLLGNTEAFF
TRBJ1-3 | TRBD1 | . | TRBV5-6 | 17 | TGTGCCAGCAGCTTGGTGGACAGGGTGACCTCTGGAAACACCATATATTTT | CASSLVDRVTSGNTIYF
TRBJ1-2 | TRBD1 | . | TRBV9 | 12 | TGTGCCAGCAGCGCGACAGGGAAGGGCTACACCTTC | CASSATGKGYTF
TRBJ1-2 | TRBD1 | . | TRBV6-5 | 13 | TGTGCCAGCGCTTTACAGGGGAACCGTGGCTACACCTTC | CASALQGNRGYTF
TRBJ2-2 | . | . | TRBV12-5 | 16 | TGTGCTAGTGGTTTGGCGCGGGACGGATACACCGGGGAGCTGTTTTTT | CASGLARDGYTGELFF